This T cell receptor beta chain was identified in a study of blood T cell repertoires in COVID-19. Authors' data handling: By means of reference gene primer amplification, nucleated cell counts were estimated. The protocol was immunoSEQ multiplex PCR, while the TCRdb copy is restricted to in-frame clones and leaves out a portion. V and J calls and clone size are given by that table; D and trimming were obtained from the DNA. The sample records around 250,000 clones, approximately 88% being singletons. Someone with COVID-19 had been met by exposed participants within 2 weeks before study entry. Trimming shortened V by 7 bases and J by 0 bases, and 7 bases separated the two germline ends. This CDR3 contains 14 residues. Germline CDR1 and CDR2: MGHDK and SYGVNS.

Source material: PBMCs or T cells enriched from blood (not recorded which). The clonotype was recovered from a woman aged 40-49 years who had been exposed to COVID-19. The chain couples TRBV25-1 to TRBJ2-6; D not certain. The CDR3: CASTSYSGANVLTF. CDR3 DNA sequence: TGTGCCAGCACCAGTTACTCTGGGGCCAACGTCCTGACTTTC.